Presented here are 14 T cell receptor beta chains from one specimen sequenced in a study of blood T cell repertoires in COVID-19. Sequencing used immunoSEQ multiplex PCR; TCRdb keeps in-frame clones, though not all of them. Of some 200,000 clones in the sample, about 90% were seen once. What was sequenced was peripheral blood. The receptors shown here come from a man under 40 with acute or convalescent COVID-19.

The chain couples TRBV6-1 to TRBJ2-7; weak D call: TRBD1 (6 bases). From germline, CDR1 is MNHNS and CDR2 SASEGT. CDR3 length: 15 amino acids. V shed 1 base and J shed 10 bases, with 20 bases lying between them. This CDR3 is CASSEGGFGGQKQYF. DNA for the CDR3: TGTGCCAGCAGTGAAGGGGGGTTCGGAGGACAGAAACAGTACTTC.

About this clone: This specimen includes other DNA sequences encoding the same CDR3. The rearrangement uses TRBV30 and TRBJ1-2; 9 bases map to TRBD1. After removal of 3 bases from V and 7 bases from J, the junction contained 6 bases not matched to a gene. CDR3 size: 13 residues. Germline V gene sequence: CDR1 GTSNPN, CDR2 SVGIG (reference sequence). The CDR3 spells CAWSEQGAGGYTF. CDR3 in DNA: TGTGCCTGGAGCGAACAGGGGGCCGGTGGCTACACCTTC.

J is TRBJ2-1 and V is TRBV5-4; D may be TRBD1 (5 bases). The germline V gene encodes CDR1 SGHNT and CDR2 YYREEE (reference sequence). The CDR3 sequence is 12 residues long. Trimming pared 2 bases from V and 5 bases from J, leaving 5 bases between. The CDR3 spells CASSLQDNEQFF. For the CDR3, the DNA is TGTGCCAGCAGCTTACAGGACAATGAGCAGTTCTTC.

J is TRBJ2-7 and V is TRBV7-8; 9 nucleotides align to TRBD1. V trimming: 2 bases; J trimming: 5 bases; junction bases outside the gene matches: 4. The CDR3 has 14 residues. Germline CDR1 reads SGHVS; CDR2 reads FQNEAQ. CDR3 region: CASSLITGGHEQYF. CDR3 DNA sequence: TGTGCCAGCAGCTTAATAACAGGGGGCCACGAGCAGTACTTC.

The chain has TRBV30 and TRBJ1-1, with D unclear. Germline V lookup: CDR1 GTSNPN, CDR2 SVGIG (reference sequence). The CDR3 length is 12 residues. The CDR3 here is CACSRGATEAFF. CDR3 DNA: TGTGCGTGTTCTCGGGGAGCCACTGAAGCTTTCTTT.

V is TRBV28 and J is TRBJ2-5, with a tentative D call TRBD2 (5 bases). This CDR3 is built from 16 residues. The V gene's germline CDR1 is MDHEN and CDR2 SYDVKM. Trimming left V 2 bases short and J 1 base short, with 14 bases between. CDR3 region: CASSLGFVRAQETQYF. CDR3 nucleotides: TGTGCCAGCAGTTTAGGTTTTGTGCGGGCCCAAGAGACCCAGTACTTC.

V and J are TRBV28 and TRBJ1-1, with 9 bases identical to TRBD1. CDR1 is MDHEN and CDR2 is SYDVKM in the germline V gene. The CDR3 consists of 16 residues. J gave up 7 bases and V 6 bases, and 15 bases lay outside the gene matches. Here the CDR3 reads CASSQPPGTGRYEAFF. The CDR3 DNA reads TGTGCCAGCAGCCAACCACCCGGGACAGGGCGTTATGAAGCTTTCTTT.

The rearrangement uses TRBV11-3 and TRBJ2-1, with TRBD2 identical over 15 bases. The germline gives CDR1 SGHNT, CDR2 YENEEA. Trimming cost V 5 bases and J 7 bases; bases outside gene matches: 6. CDR3 length: 16 amino acids. The CDR3 sequence: CASSRIGTSGGNEQFF. The CDR3, as DNA: TGTGCCAGCAGCCGGATCGGGACTAGCGGGGGGAATGAGCAGTTCTTC.

CDR3 DNA: TGTGCCAGCAGCCGCGGGAATTCACCCCTCCACTTT. Protein: CASSRGNSPLHF. The chain recombines TRBV5-4 with TRBJ1-6; D ambiguous. Germline lookup yields CDR1 SGHNT and CDR2 YYREEE (reference sequence). CDR3 size: 12 residues. Trimming removed 4 bases from V and 7 bases from J, with 6 bases in between. The full variable domain, with the rest looked up from reference TRBV5-4 and TRBJ1-6, is ETGVTQSPTHLIKTRGQQVTLRCSSQSGHNTVSWYQQALGQGPQFIFQYYREEENGRGNFPPRFSGLQFPNYSSELNVNALELDDSALYLCASSRGNSPLHFGNGTRLTVT.

The chain links TRBV3-1 (or the pseudogene TRBV3-2) to TRBJ1-3, with D perhaps TRBD1 (5 bases). Per the germline V gene, CDR1 is LGHDT and CDR2 is YNNKEL (reference sequence). V lost 1 base and J 8 bases, leaving 12 bases between the germline ends. The CDR3 contains 14 residues. The CDR3 bases are TGTGCCAGCAGCCAAGGGCAGGGAGGGTACACCATATATTTT. It codes for CASSQGQGGYTIYF.

This sequence joins TRBV5-1 and TRBJ2-7; 9 bases match TRBD1. CDR1 is SGHRS and CDR2 is YFSETQ in the germline V gene. The CDR3 loop spans 14 amino acids. The junction had 5 bases not matched to a gene; V was cut back by 3 bases and J by 4 bases. In nucleotides, the CDR3 is TGCGCCAGCAGCTCCGGACAGGGGTTTTACGAGCAGTACTTC. Translation: CASSSGQGFYEQYF.

V usage is TRBV28 and J usage is TRBJ2-7; tentative D call: TRBD2 (5 bases). The CDR3 is 14 amino acids. V dropped 2 bases and J dropped 2 bases, with 10 bases sitting between them. Germline loops: CDR1 MDHEN, CDR2 SYDVKM. The CDR3 nucleotides are TGTGCCAGCAGTTTACCGGGAATCCCCTACGAGCAGTACTTC. Its translation: CASSLPGIPYEQYF.

This chain uses TRBV5-5 with TRBJ1-2, with unresolved D. The V gene's germline CDR1 is SGHKS and CDR2 YYEKEE (reference sequence). The CDR3 totals 16 residues. V gave up 0 bases and J gave up 7 bases, with 19 bases separating them. This CDR3 reads CASSLVSGDSRAGYTF. CDR3 nucleotide sequence: TGTGCCAGCAGCTTGGTTTCGGGAGACTCTAGGGCTGGCTACACCTTC.

The V call is TRBV27, the J call TRBJ2-5, with D possibly matching TRBD2 (5 bases). Trimming took 5 bases from V and 4 from J, leaving 14 bases between them. Germline lookup yields CDR1 MNHEY and CDR2 SMNVEV (reference sequence). CDR3 size: 14 residues. CDR3 in DNA: TGTGCCAGCAGTCCCTTGGGGAGTGGAGAGACCCAGTACTTC. This codes for CASSPLGSGETQYF.